This TCR beta chain comes out of a study of OX40 agonist ivuxolimab in advanced cancers. CDR1 is KGHSH and CDR2 is LQKENI in the germline V gene. The CDR3 extends over 14 amino acids. Trimming stripped 2 bases from V and 7 bases from J, with 12 bases between. Using immunoSEQ multiplex PCR, the repertoire was profiled, and TCRdb retains in-frame clones only, with some absent. Of about 72,000 clones detected, around 90% appear once; the ten largest clones hold roughly 1.3%. The starting material was CD4+ or CD8+ T cells sorted from blood, obtained in a trial of the OX40 agonist ivuxolimab. This sequence originates from an adult with an advanced solid tumor such as melanoma, head and neck, liver or kidney cancer. V and J are TRBV18 and TRBJ1-5, with a possible D match to TRBD1 (6 bases). CDR3 amino acids: CASSPGQGRQPQHF. CDR3 sequence (DNA): TGTGCCAGCTCACCAGGGCAGGGGAGGCAGCCCCAGCATTTT.